What follows are 22 T cell receptor beta chains derived from one specimen sequenced in a study of technical replicates of blood from a handful of donors. TCRdb keeps only in-frame clones here, not all; method: immunoSEQ multiplex PCR. This repertoire shows some 60,000 clones, around 87% found once; its top ten account for roughly 5%. Sequencing was performed on PBMCs. Source of these receptors: a human donor in good health. Some clones in this sample may be carry-over from other donors' samples.

This sequence joins TRBV9 and TRBJ1-6; tentative D call: TRBD1 (5 bases). This CDR3 has 15 amino acids. Germline V gene lookup returns CDR1 SGDLS and CDR2 YYNGEE. V lost 0 bases and J 10 bases, leaving 14 bases between the germline ends. The DNA of the CDR3 is TGTGCCAGCAGCGTAGCCGAGCAGGGTAGATCACCCCTCCACTTT. It specifies CASSVAEQGRSPLHF.

This chain links TRBV28 with TRBJ1-2, with TRBD1 identical over 9 bases. The trim removed 3 bases at V and 7 bases at J, leaving 6 bases unmatched. Germline CDR1 is MDHEN and CDR2 is SYDVKM. The CDR3 loop spans 14 amino acids. DNA for the CDR3: TGTGCCAGCAGTTTGGGGGGACAGGGAGGTGGCTACACCTTC. Its translation: CASSLGGQGGGYTF.

The chain employs TRBV5-6 and TRBJ1-1; TRBD1 matches 7 bases. The CDR3 is 15 residues long. The germline CDR1 and CDR2 sequences are SGHDT and YYEEEE. The J segment lost 4 bases and the V segment lost 5 bases, leaving 11 bases of the junction unmatched. The CDR3 DNA is TGTGCCAGCAGTATCCCCTGGGACAGTGGCACTGAAGCTTTCTTT. Residues: CASSIPWDSGTEAFF.

This chain's CDR3 is CASSQDLTGEKLFF. The CDR3 coding sequence is TGCGCCAGCAGCCAAGATCTGACAGGTGAAAAACTGTTTTTT. The chain recombines TRBV4-3 with TRBJ1-4; tentatively, D is TRBD1 (6 bases). Trimming removed 0 bases at V and 7 bases at J, with 9 bases between. The CDR3 length is 14 residues. The V gene's germline CDR1 is LGHNA and CDR2 YSLEER.

This chain joins TRBV10-3 and TRBJ1-3; a weak D match, TRBD1 (6 bases). CDR1 and CDR2 (germline): ENHRY, SYGVKD. This CDR3 has 15 residues. The V end lost 6 bases, the J end lost 0 bases, and 12 bases lay between the germline ends. CDR3 sequence (DNA): TGTGCCATCAGGATGACAGGAGACTCTGGAAACACCATATATTTT. Its protein is CAIRMTGDSGNTIYF.

The chain combines TRBV6-5 with TRBJ2-7, with D possibly TRBD1 on 6 matching bases. Looked up from germline, CDR1 is MNHEY and CDR2 is SVGAGI. The CDR3 extends over 15 amino acids. V was clipped by 6 bases and J by 5 bases, with 20 bases between them. CDR3 in DNA: TGTGCCAGCAGGGATGTGATCAGGGGTGACAACGAGCAGTACTTC. Protein product: CASRDVIRGDNEQYF.

This clone was seen just once. The gene calls are TRBV6-6 and TRBJ2-1; possibly TRBD2 for D (6 bases). The CDR3 extends over 15 amino acids. V gave up 5 bases and J gave up 2 bases, with 13 bases separating them. Germline CDR1 reads MNHNY; CDR2 reads SVGAGI (reference sequence). This chain's CDR3 is CASSVQRAAYNEQFF. CDR3 sequence (DNA): TGTGCCAGCAGTGTCCAGCGGGCCGCCTACAATGAGCAGTTCTTC.

The V call is TRBV7-8, the J call TRBJ2-7; 11 bases are shared with TRBD1. The CDR3 runs to 13 residues. Trimming at V came to 4 bases and at J to 4 bases, leaving 0 bases not matched to a gene. Germline V lookup: CDR1 SGHVS, CDR2 FQNEAQ. In DNA, the CDR3 is TGTGCCAGCAGCTGGGACAGGGGGTACGAGCAGTACTTC. Protein sequence: CASSWDRGYEQYF.

The count of this clone is one. V and J are TRBV4-3 and TRBJ2-1, with 7 bases identical to TRBD2. The junction had 6 bases not matched to a gene; V was cut back by 0 bases and J by 4 bases. The germline V gene has CDR1 LGHNA and CDR2 YSLEER. The CDR3 totals 16 residues. The CDR3 nucleotides are TGCGCCAGCAGCCAAGAGGGAGGGACTATATACAATGAGCAGTTCTTC. Protein: CASSQEGGTIYNEQFF.

J is TRBJ2-7 and V is TRBV29-1, with unresolved D. The germline V and J ends were trimmed by 2 bases and 8 bases, with 10 bases remaining between them. The CDR3 consists of 11 residues. Germline V CDR1 and CDR2: SQVTM, ANQGSEA. The CDR3 here is CSVEWQVKQYF. The DNA for the CDR3 is TGCAGCGTTGAATGGCAGGTGAAGCAGTACTTC.

This chain connects TRBV29-1 to TRBJ1-1, with TRBD1 matching over 8 bases. V was clipped by 6 bases and J by 4 bases; unmatched bases: 13. Germline V gives CDR1 SQVTM, CDR2 ANQGSEA. The CDR3 length is 15 residues. CDR3 sequence: CSVVKTGVSITEAFF. Here the CDR3 DNA reads TGCAGCGTGGTGAAGACAGGGGTTTCAATCACTGAAGCTTTCTTT. Together with reference TRBV29-1 and TRBJ1-1, the CDR3 gives the full variable domain: SAVISQKPSRDICQRGTSLTIQCQVDSQVTMMFWYRQQPGQSLTLIATANQGSEATYESGFVIDKFPISRPNLTFSTLTVSNMSPEDSSIYLCSVVKTGVSITEAFFGQGTRLTVV.

The rearrangement joins TRBV19 to TRBJ2-7; the match to TRBD1 covers 11 bases. Germline CDR1 and CDR2: LNHDA and SQIVND (reference sequence). After removal of 6 bases from V and 3 bases from J, the junction contained 4 bases not matched to a gene. The length of the CDR3 is 14 residues. CDR3 coding DNA: TGTGCCAGTAGACCGGGACAGGGGGACTACGAGCAGTACTTC. Protein sequence: CASRPGQGDYEQYF.

This clone has only one observation. The chain employs TRBV5-4 and TRBJ1-2; 7 nucleotides line up with TRBD1. V gave up 4 bases and J gave up 5 bases; unmatched junction bases: 5. The CDR3 is 13 residues long. Germline lookup yields CDR1 SGHNT and CDR2 YYREEE (reference sequence). The CDR3 coding sequence is TGTGCCAGCAGCGTCGGACAGGAGTATGGCTACACCTTC. Translated, it gives CASSVGQEYGYTF.

The chain joins TRBV9 to TRBJ1-2, with D perhaps matching TRBD1 (6 bases). V lost 4 bases to trimming and J lost 8 bases, with 27 bases between them. This CDR3 is built from 17 residues. The germline CDR1 and CDR2 sequences are SGDLS and YYNGEE. In nucleotides, the CDR3 is TGTGCCAGCAGCTCTCCCCCAGGGGCCAAGACTCTTCCGGGCTACACCTTC. As protein: CASSSPPGAKTLPGYTF. Complete variable domain (other parts from reference TRBV9 and TRBJ1-2): DSGVTQTPKHLITATGQRVTLRCSPRSGDLSVYWYQQSLDQGLQFLIQYYNGEERAKGNILERFSAQQFPDLHSELNLSSLELGDSALYFCASSSPPGAKTLPGYTFGSGTRLTVV.

CDR3 in amino acids: CASSLIGGEALEQYF. CDR3 sequence (DNA): TGCGCCAGCAGCTTGATAGGGGGCGAAGCCCTCGAGCAGTACTTC. V and J are TRBV5-1 and TRBJ2-7; 7 bases match TRBD1. Germline CDR1 reads SGHRS; CDR2 reads YFSETQ. V was clipped by 1 base and J by 6 bases; unmatched bases: 10. The CDR3 consists of 15 residues. Full variable domain (outside the CDR3, taken from reference TRBV5-1 and TRBJ2-7): KAGVTQTPRYLIKTRGQQVTLSCSPISGHRSVSWYQQTPGQGLQFLFEYFSETQRNKGNFPGRFSGRQFSNSRSEMNVSTLELGDSALYLCASSLIGGEALEQYFGPGTRLTVT.

V gene TRBV7-7 combines with J gene TRBJ2-1; D is uncertain. Germline V gene sequence: CDR1 SSHAT, CDR2 FNYEAQ (reference sequence). CDR3 length equals 15 residues. Trimming left V 1 base short and J 8 bases short, with 15 bases between. The CDR3 region has the DNA TGTGCCAGCAGCTTAGGAGGCTTATACGGCGATGAGCAGTTCTTC. Amino acid sequence: CASSLGGLYGDEQFF.

As DNA, the CDR3 is TGTGCCAGCAGCTTAGCCTCTGGACAGTCCGCTAACTATGGCTACACCTTC. Protein: CASSLASGQSANYGYTF. The chain links TRBV7-9 to TRBJ1-2, with D perhaps TRBD1 (6 bases). Trimming cost V 0 bases and J 0 bases, with 14 bases left between them. This CDR3 has 17 residues. Germline V gives CDR1 SEHNR, CDR2 FQNEAQ (reference sequence).

V and J are TRBV7-8 and TRBJ2-7, with TRBD1 matching over 8 bases. Germline values: CDR1 SGHVS, CDR2 FQNEAQ. The J segment lost 0 bases and the V segment lost 4 bases, leaving 11 bases of the junction unmatched. CDR3 length: 17 amino acids. The CDR3 here is CASSSNIPGQASYEQYF. CDR3 DNA sequence: TGTGCCAGCAGCTCCAATATCCCGGGACAGGCCTCCTACGAGCAGTACTTC.

The rearrangement links TRBV27 to TRBJ2-3; 10 bases align to TRBD2. Unmatched junction bases numbered 4, after V lost 0 bases and J lost 4 bases. In germline, CDR1 is MNHEY, CDR2 SMNVEV (reference sequence). The CDR3 covers 16 residues. The CDR3 sequence: CASSLSSGRVSDTQYF. The CDR3 DNA follows: TGTGCCAGCAGTTTATCAAGCGGGAGGGTGTCAGATACGCAGTATTTT.

This chain joins TRBV27 and TRBJ1-2; 7 bases are a match to TRBD1. The CDR3 length is 15 residues. V lost 0 bases to trimming and J lost 3 bases; unmatched junction nucleotides: 4. CDR1 and CDR2 from the germline V gene are MNHEY and SMNVEV (reference sequence). The CDR3 DNA reads TGTGCCAGCAGTTTATCGGGCAGGGGGGACTATGGCTACACCTTC. It translates to CASSLSGRGDYGYTF.

V gene TRBV10-3 combines with J gene TRBJ2-5, with D possibly being TRBD1 (5 bases). V was cut by 3 bases and J by 5 bases, with 10 bases left in between. CDR3 length equals 13 residues. Germline V gene data show CDR1 as ENHRY and CDR2 as SYGVKD. The CDR3 nucleotides are TGTGCCATCAGTGAACAGGTCGGGGAGACCCAGTACTTC. This sequence encodes CAISEQVGETQYF.

The chain employs TRBV6-4 and TRBJ2-1; 10 positions agree with TRBD2. Germline V gene lookup returns CDR1 MRHNA and CDR2 SNTAGT. V lost 0 bases to trimming and J lost 5 bases; unmatched junction nucleotides: 4. The CDR3 sequence is 16 residues long. CDR3 protein: CASSDSSGGDHNEQFF. CDR3 DNA: TGTGCCAGCAGTGACTCAAGCGGGGGGGACCACAATGAGCAGTTCTTC.